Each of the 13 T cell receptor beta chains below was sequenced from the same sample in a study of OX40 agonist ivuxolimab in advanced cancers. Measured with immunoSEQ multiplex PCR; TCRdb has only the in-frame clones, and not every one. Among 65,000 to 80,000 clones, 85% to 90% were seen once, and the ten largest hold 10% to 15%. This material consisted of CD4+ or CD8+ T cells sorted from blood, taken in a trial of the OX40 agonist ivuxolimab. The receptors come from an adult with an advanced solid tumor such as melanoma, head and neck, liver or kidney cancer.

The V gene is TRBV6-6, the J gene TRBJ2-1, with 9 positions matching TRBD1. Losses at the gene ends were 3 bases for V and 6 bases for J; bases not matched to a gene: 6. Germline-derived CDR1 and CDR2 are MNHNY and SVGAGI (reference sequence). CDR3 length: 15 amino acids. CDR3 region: CASSYPGTGSNEQFF. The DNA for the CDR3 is TGTGCCAGCAGTTATCCCGGGACAGGGAGCAATGAGCAGTTCTTC.

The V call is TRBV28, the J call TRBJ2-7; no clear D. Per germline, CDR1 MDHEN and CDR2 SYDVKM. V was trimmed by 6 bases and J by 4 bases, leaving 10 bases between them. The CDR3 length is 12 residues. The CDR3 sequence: CASRSSGYEQYF. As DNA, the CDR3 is TGTGCCAGCAGGTCTTCCGGATACGAGCAGTACTTC.

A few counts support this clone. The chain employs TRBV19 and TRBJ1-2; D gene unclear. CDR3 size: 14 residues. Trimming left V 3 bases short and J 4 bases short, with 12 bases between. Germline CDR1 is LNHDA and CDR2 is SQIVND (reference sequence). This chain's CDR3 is CASSIPAGSYGYTF. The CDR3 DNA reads TGTGCCAGTAGTATCCCCGCAGGCAGCTATGGCTACACCTTC.

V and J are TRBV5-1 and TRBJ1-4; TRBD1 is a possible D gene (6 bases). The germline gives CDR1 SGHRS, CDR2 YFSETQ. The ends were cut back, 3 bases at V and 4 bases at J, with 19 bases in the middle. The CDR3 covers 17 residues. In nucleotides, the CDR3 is TGCGCCAGCAGCTGGGTCCCGGCGGGGGACAATAATGAAAAACTGTTTTTT. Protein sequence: CASSWVPAGDNNEKLFF.

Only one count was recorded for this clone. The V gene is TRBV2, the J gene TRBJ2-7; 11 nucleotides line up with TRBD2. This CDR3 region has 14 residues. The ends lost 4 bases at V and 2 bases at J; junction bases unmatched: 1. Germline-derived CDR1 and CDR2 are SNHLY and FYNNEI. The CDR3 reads CASSVTSGAYEQYF. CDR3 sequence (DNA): TGTGCCAGCAGTGTGACTAGCGGGGCCTACGAGCAGTACTTC.

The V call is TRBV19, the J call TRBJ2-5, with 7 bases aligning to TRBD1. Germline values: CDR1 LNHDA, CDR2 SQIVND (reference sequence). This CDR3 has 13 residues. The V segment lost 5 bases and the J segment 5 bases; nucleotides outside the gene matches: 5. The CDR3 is CASSHRGPETQYF. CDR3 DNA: TGTGCCAGTAGTCACAGGGGACCCGAGACCCAGTACTTC.

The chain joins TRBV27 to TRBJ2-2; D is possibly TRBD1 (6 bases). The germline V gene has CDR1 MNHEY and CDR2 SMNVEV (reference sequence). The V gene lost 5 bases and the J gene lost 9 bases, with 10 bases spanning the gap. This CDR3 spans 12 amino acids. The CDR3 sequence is CASSEQGWELFF. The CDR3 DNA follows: TGTGCCAGCAGTGAACAGGGTTGGGAGCTGTTTTTT.

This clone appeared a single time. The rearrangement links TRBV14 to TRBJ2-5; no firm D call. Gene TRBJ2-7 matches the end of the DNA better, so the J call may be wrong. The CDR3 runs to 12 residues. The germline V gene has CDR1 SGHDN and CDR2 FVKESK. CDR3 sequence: CASSASSYEQYF. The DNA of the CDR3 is TGTGCCAGCAGCGCCAGCTCCTACGAGCAGTACTTC.

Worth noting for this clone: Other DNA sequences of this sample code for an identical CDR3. The CDR3 sequence is CASKDRGPLGGYTF. CDR3 nucleotides: TGTGCCAGCAAGGACAGGGGGCCCCTGGGCGGCTACACCTTC. J is TRBJ1-2 and V is TRBV28; 11 bases fit TRBD1. The germline CDR1 and CDR2 sequences are MDHEN and SYDVKM. CDR3 length equals 14 residues. V was pared by 7 bases and J by 8 bases, with 9 bases of the junction left unmatched.

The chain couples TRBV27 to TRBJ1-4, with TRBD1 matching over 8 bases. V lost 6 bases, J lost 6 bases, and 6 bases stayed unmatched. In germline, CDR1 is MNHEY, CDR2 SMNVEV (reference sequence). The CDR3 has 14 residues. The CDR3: CASSRGQEDEKLFF. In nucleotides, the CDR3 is TGTGCCAGCAGCCGGGGACAGGAAGATGAAAAACTGTTTTTT.

The CDR3 DNA sequence: TGTGCCAGCAGCGTCCCCGGGACCGATGAGCAGTTCTTC. Its translation: CASSVPGTDEQFF. The V gene is TRBV11-3, the J gene TRBJ2-1, with D perhaps assigned TRBD1 or TRBD2 (5 bases each). Germline CDR1 reads SGHNT; CDR2 reads YENEEA. The V gene lost 5 bases and the J gene lost 8 bases, with 13 bases spanning the gap. The CDR3 spans 13 residues. The variable domain in full, completed from reference TRBV11-3 and TRBJ2-1, reads EAGVVQSPRYKIIEKKQPVAFWCNPISGHNTLYWYLQNLGQGPELLIRYENEEAVDDSQLPKDRFSAERLKGVDSTLKIQPAELGDSAVYLCASSVPGTDEQFFGPGTRLTVL.

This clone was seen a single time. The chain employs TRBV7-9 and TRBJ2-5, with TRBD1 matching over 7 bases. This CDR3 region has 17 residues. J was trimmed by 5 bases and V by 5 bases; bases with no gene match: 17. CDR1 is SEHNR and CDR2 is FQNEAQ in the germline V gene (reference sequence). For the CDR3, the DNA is TGTGCCAGCAGCCGCCCCAGAATTACAGGGGTTTGGGAGACCCAGTACTTC. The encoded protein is CASSRPRITGVWETQYF.

CDR3 DNA sequence: TGTGCCACATATCGGGGGGGCACCTCTGGAAACACCATATATTTT. This gives the protein CATYRGGTSGNTIYF. The rearrangement links TRBV6-6 to TRBJ1-3; tentative D call: TRBD1 (6 bases). Germline lookup yields CDR1 MNHNY and CDR2 SVGAGI (reference sequence). Trimming pared 10 bases from V and 0 bases from J, leaving 16 bases between. CDR3 length: 15 residues.